These T cell receptor beta chains were read from a single sample in a study of blood T cells in healthy people across ages. TCRdb called the 5' RACE reads again in MiXCR, with one record for every CDR3 protein. Of under 2,000,000 distinct CDR3 sequences in the sample, less than 50% are singletons; the top ten hold less than 2.5%. The sequenced sample was blood. These receptors all come from a woman in her thirties or forties in good health. Each CDR3 is given with its conserved first and last residue. The D gene is left open where the match is weak. Not every row has a clone size; where given, it reads once, few, many or a size class.

j_call: TRBJ2-3; cdr3_length: 15; clone_size: -; d_call: -; v_call: TRBV5-1; cdr3_nt: TGCGCCAGCATCCACGGGGGACCCGCGGCAGATACGCAGTATTTT; cdr3_aa: CASIHGGPAADTQYF
j_call: TRBJ2-4; cdr3_length: 11; clone_size: -; d_call: -; v_call: TRBV12-3/TRBV12-4; cdr3_nt: TGTGCCAGCAGTTTGGGAACAGTCGGGTACTTC; cdr3_aa: CASSLGTVGYF
j_call: TRBJ2-3; cdr3_length: 15; clone_size: -; d_call: -; v_call: TRBV20-1; cdr3_nt: TGCAGTGCTAGAGCACAGGCAAGTTACACAGATACGCAGTATTTT; cdr3_aa: CSARAQASYTDTQYF
j_call: TRBJ2-1; cdr3_length: 19; clone_size: -; d_call: TRBD2; v_call: TRBV14; cdr3_nt: TGTGCCAGCAGCCAAGCCCTGGGACTAGCGGGGGGCAGATACAATGAGCAGTTCTTC; cdr3_aa: CASSQALGLAGGRYNEQFF
j_call: TRBJ2-3; cdr3_length: 11; clone_size: many; d_call: -; v_call: TRBV28; cdr3_nt: TGTGCCAGCAGCTCTCCAGATACGCAGTATTTT; cdr3_aa: CASSSPDTQYF
j_call: TRBJ2-5; cdr3_length: 16; clone_size: -; d_call: TRBD1; v_call: TRBV20-1; cdr3_nt: TGCAGTGCTCTAGACCGGGACAGGGGATTTGGAGAGACCCAGTACTTC; cdr3_aa: CSALDRDRGFGETQYF
j_call: TRBJ1-2; cdr3_length: 15; clone_size: few; d_call: TRBD1; v_call: TRBV12-3/TRBV12-4; cdr3_nt: TGTGCCAGCAGTTCCAACAGGGGAGAAAACTATGGCTACACCTTC; cdr3_aa: CASSSNRGENYGYTF
j_call: TRBJ1-2; cdr3_length: 15; clone_size: few; d_call: -; v_call: TRBV6-9; cdr3_nt: TGTGCCAGCAGTCCCCGGACATCCCTTGGGCATGGCTACACCTTC; cdr3_aa: CASSPRTSLGHGYTF
j_call: TRBJ1-2; cdr3_length: 16; clone_size: few; d_call: -; v_call: TRBV2; cdr3_nt: TGTGCCAGCAGTGATGATAGAGGACGGTATAACTATGGCTACACCTTC; cdr3_aa: CASSDDRGRYNYGYTF
j_call: TRBJ2-5; cdr3_length: 14; clone_size: -; d_call: TRBD1; v_call: TRBV7-2; cdr3_nt: TGTGCCAGCAGCCCCGACACAGGGGCAAAGACCCAGTACTTC; cdr3_aa: CASSPDTGAKTQYF
j_call: TRBJ2-4; cdr3_length: 12; clone_size: few; d_call: -; v_call: TRBV2; cdr3_nt: TGTGCCAGCATGGGAGGTGGGAACATTCAGTACTTC; cdr3_aa: CASMGGGNIQYF
j_call: TRBJ2-5; cdr3_length: 15; clone_size: few; d_call: -; v_call: TRBV15; cdr3_nt: TGTGCCACCAGCGGGTCTGGACAGTTCCAAGAGACCCAGTACTTC; cdr3_aa: CATSGSGQFQETQYF
j_call: TRBJ2-7; cdr3_length: 15; clone_size: few; d_call: -; v_call: TRBV28; cdr3_nt: TGTGCCAGCACGACATCCGGGACTGGCCCCTACGAGCAGTACTTC; cdr3_aa: CASTTSGTGPYEQYF
j_call: TRBJ2-1; cdr3_length: 13; clone_size: -; d_call: -; v_call: TRBV10-3; cdr3_nt: TGTGCCATCAGTGAATTCGTTGAGGATGAGCAGTTCTTC; cdr3_aa: CAISEFVEDEQFF
j_call: TRBJ2-7; cdr3_length: 13; clone_size: -; d_call: -; v_call: TRBV5-6; cdr3_nt: TGTGCCAGCAAAATCGAGGGCAGCTACGAGCAGTACTTC; cdr3_aa: CASKIEGSYEQYF
j_call: TRBJ1-2; cdr3_length: 16; clone_size: -; d_call: -; v_call: TRBV12-3/TRBV12-4; cdr3_nt: TGTGCCAGCAGTTTATTAAACAGGGTCGAGGCGGATGGCTACACCTTC; cdr3_aa: CASSLLNRVEADGYTF
j_call: TRBJ2-7; cdr3_length: 13; clone_size: -; d_call: -; v_call: TRBV6-1; cdr3_nt: TGTGCCAGCCGGAACTCTGGAGGGGTAGAGCAGTACTTC; cdr3_aa: CASRNSGGVEQYF
j_call: TRBJ2-7; cdr3_length: 16; clone_size: few; d_call: TRBD2; v_call: TRBV5-1; cdr3_nt: TGCGCCAGCAGCCCAGTGGCCGGGACTAGCGGATACGAGCAGTACTTC; cdr3_aa: CASSPVAGTSGYEQYF
j_call: TRBJ2-7; cdr3_length: 16; clone_size: -; d_call: -; v_call: TRBV3-1; cdr3_nt: TGTGCCAGCAGCCATACTCAGGTTCCCTCCTTTTACGAGCAGTACTTC; cdr3_aa: CASSHTQVPSFYEQYF
j_call: TRBJ2-1; cdr3_length: 12; clone_size: -; d_call: TRBD2; v_call: TRBV27; cdr3_nt: TGTGCCAGCAATAGCGGGGACAATGAGCAGTTCTTC; cdr3_aa: CASNSGDNEQFF
j_call: TRBJ2-6; cdr3_length: 17; clone_size: -; d_call: -; v_call: TRBV9; cdr3_nt: TGTGCCAGCAGCGCATCATGGCATAACTCTGGGGCCAACGTCCTGACTTTC; cdr3_aa: CASSASWHNSGANVLTF
j_call: TRBJ2-7; cdr3_length: 15; clone_size: -; d_call: -; v_call: TRBV7-2; cdr3_nt: TGTGCCAGCAGCTTAGGACAGTACAGCTACAGTGAGCAGTACTTC; cdr3_aa: CASSLGQYSYSEQYF